These 24 T cell receptor beta chains were sequenced from one sample in a study of blood T cell repertoires in COVID-19. Sequenced by immunoSEQ multiplex PCR; TCRdb stores in-frame clones only, minus some. Of about 80,000 clones in the sample, about four fifths were seen once. The source material was peripheral blood. Source of these receptors: a man older than 75 with acute or convalescent COVID-19.

The chain is built from TRBV11-2 and TRBJ1-2; D ambiguous. V gave up 4 bases and J gave up 3 bases, with 15 bases separating them. Germline loops: CDR1 SGHAT, CDR2 FQNNGV. The CDR3 sequence is 15 residues long. CDR3: CASSSEGVAYYGYTF. For the CDR3, the DNA is TGTGCCAGCAGCTCGGAGGGAGTTGCGTACTATGGCTACACCTTC.

As to this clone: The sample has other DNA sequences that encode this CDR3 too. This chain connects TRBV2 to TRBJ2-7; D is unclear. With 1 base removed from V and 4 bases from J, the gap between germline ends came to 5 bases. The CDR3 is made up of 12 amino acids. The germline V gene has CDR1 SNHLY and CDR2 FYNNEI. The CDR3 nucleotides read TGTGCCAGCAGTGAAGAACGGTACGAGCAGTACTTC. This gives the protein CASSEERYEQYF.

This clone occurred a few times. The rearrangement links TRBV5-6 to TRBJ1-2; tentatively, D is TRBD1 (6 bases). Germline CDR1 and CDR2: SGHDT and YYEEEE. The CDR3 length is 12 residues. V lost 8 bases and J lost 4, with 12 bases in between. The chain's CDR3 is CASTGQRYGYTF. The CDR3 region has the DNA TGTGCCAGTACCGGACAGCGCTATGGCTACACCTTC.

The genes are TRBV6-5 and TRBJ2-7, with TRBD1 identical over 8 bases. Unmatched junction bases numbered 3, after V lost 0 bases and J lost 2 bases. The CDR3 is 15 residues long. Per the germline V gene, CDR1 is MNHEY and CDR2 is SVGAGI. This chain's CDR3 is CASSYSRGPTYEQYF. The CDR3 DNA reads as TGTGCCAGCAGTTACTCCAGGGGGCCCACCTACGAGCAGTACTTC.

This sequence joins TRBV7-2 and TRBJ2-6; 12 bases are shared with TRBD1. From germline, CDR1 is SGHTA and CDR2 FQGNSA. J was trimmed by 1 base and V by 5 bases; bases with no gene match: 9. The CDR3 runs to 19 residues. In DNA, the CDR3 is TGTGCCAGCAGCCTACTGGGACAGGGGGCGTTTTCTGGGGCCAACGTCCTGACTTTC. Translated, it gives CASSLLGQGAFSGANVLTF. The complete variable domain, with remaining parts taken from reference TRBV7-2 and TRBJ2-6, reads GAGVSQSPSNKVTEKGKDVELRCDPISGHTALYWYRQSLGQGLEFLIYFQGNSAPDKSGLPSDRFSAERTGGSVSTLTIQRTQQEDSAVYLCASSLLGQGAFSGANVLTFGAGSRLTVL.

This chain connects TRBV7-9 to TRBJ1-1; 7 nucleotides align to TRBD1. Germline CDR1 SEHNR, CDR2 FQNEAQ (reference sequence). The CDR3 covers 16 residues. V lost 1 base to trimming and J lost 2 bases; unmatched junction nucleotides: 7. For the CDR3, the DNA is TGTGCCAGCAGCTTAGACCCTTACAGGGGAAACACTGAAGCTTTCTTT. It specifies CASSLDPYRGNTEAFF.

The genes are TRBV9 and TRBJ1-1, with 8 nucleotides matching TRBD1. The CDR3 runs to 14 residues. Per the germline V gene, CDR1 is SGDLS and CDR2 is YYNGEE. J was trimmed by 7 bases and V by 0 bases; bases with no gene match: 5. DNA of the CDR3: TGTGCCAGCAGCGTAGGGGGGACAGGCTATGAAGCTTTCTTT. It is translated as CASSVGGTGYEAFF.

The rearrangement joins TRBV19 to TRBJ1-1; 8 positions match TRBD1. The CDR3 extends over 13 amino acids. Per germline, CDR1 LNHDA and CDR2 SQIVND (reference sequence). V lost 11 bases to trimming and J lost 3 bases; unmatched junction nucleotides: 8. The CDR3 region has the DNA TGTGCCGGGAGTCAGGACAGGGACACTGAAGCTTTCTTT. Its translation is CAGSQDRDTEAFF.

This clone has a handful of counts. The chain recombines TRBV5-1 with TRBJ1-6; D unclear. Deletions cut 4 bases from V and 5 bases from J, with 13 bases between. CDR1 is SGHRS, CDR2 YFSETQ, per germline. The CDR3 runs 15 residues. The CDR3 is CASSREPQDNSPLHF. DNA of the CDR3: TGCGCCAGCAGCCGCGAGCCTCAGGATAATTCACCCCTCCACTTT.

This chain connects TRBV7-6 to TRBJ2-1; D is possibly TRBD1 (6 bases). In germline, CDR1 is SGHVS, CDR2 FNYEAQ. The length of the CDR3 is 16 residues. V lost 1 base to trimming and J lost 0 bases, with 10 bases between them. The CDR3 DNA reads as TGTGCCAGCAGCTTAGGACAGGCCAGCTCCTACAATGAGCAGTTCTTC. Translating it yields CASSLGQASSYNEQFF.

The chain joins TRBV5-6 to TRBJ1-2; maybe TRBD1 (5 bases). The length of the CDR3 is 14 residues. Trimming took off 5 bases at V and 0 bases at J, with 11 bases between the two ends. CDR1 SGHDT and CDR2 YYEEEE come from the germline V gene. The CDR3 DNA sequence: TGTGCCAGCAGGCAAGGGGCTTCTAACTATGGCTACACCTTC. Translation gives CASRQGASNYGYTF.

The gene calls are TRBV30 and TRBJ2-1; D remains unclear. Germline CDR1 and CDR2: GTSNPN and SVGIG (reference sequence). CDR3 size: 11 residues. V was clipped by 2 bases and J by 4 bases, with 3 bases between them. CDR3 bases: TGTGCCTGGAGTCCTTACAATGAGCAGTTCTTC. Residues: CAWSPYNEQFF.

The rearrangement links TRBV4-1 to TRBJ2-7, with D tentatively TRBD1 (6 bases). Looked up from germline, CDR1 is MGHRA and CDR2 is YSYEKL. V was shortened by 0 bases and J by 3 bases, with 12 bases between the two germline ends. This CDR3 contains 15 residues. This CDR3 reads CASSQDEGRGYEQYF. The CDR3 DNA follows: TGCGCCAGCAGCCAAGATGAGGGCAGGGGCTACGAGCAGTACTTC.

The rearrangement joins TRBV7-3 to TRBJ1-1; 8 bases match TRBD1. V was pared by 0 bases and J by 5 bases, with 8 bases of the junction left unmatched. Germline V gives CDR1 SGHTA, CDR2 FQGTGA. The CDR3 is made up of 16 amino acids. The CDR3 bases are TGTGCCAGCAGCTTAACTGGGACAGGAGGGGGGACTGAAGCTTTCTTT. It specifies CASSLTGTGGGTEAFF.

The rearrangement uses TRBV6-2 or TRBV6-3 and TRBJ1-6; 12 nucleotides match TRBD1. The ends lost 1 base at V and 5 bases at J; junction bases unmatched: 9. This CDR3 region has 19 residues. From germline, CDR1 is MNHEY and CDR2 SVGEGT. CDR3: CASSYYPGQGASDNSPLHF. The CDR3 DNA is TGTGCCAGCAGTTACTATCCGGGACAGGGGGCAAGTGATAATTCACCCCTCCACTTT.

Written as DNA, the CDR3 is TGCGCCAGCAGCCGGGTGACAGGGGCAGCCTACGAGCAGTACTTC. This encodes CASSRVTGAAYEQYF. V and J are TRBV5-1 and TRBJ2-7; 8 bases line up with TRBD1. CDR1 SGHRS and CDR2 YFSETQ come from the germline V gene. CDR3 length equals 15 residues. The V and J ends lost 4 bases and 2 bases, in that order; junction bases with no gene match: 8.

The chain links TRBV19 to TRBJ1-1, with TRBD1 as a possible D gene (6 bases). This CDR3 spans 20 amino acids. Germline CDR1 is LNHDA and CDR2 is SQIVND (reference sequence). With 0 bases removed from V and 1 base from J, the gap between germline ends came to 24 bases. The CDR3 region is CASSIDPARYRDGGNTEAFF. CDR3 bases: TGTGCCAGTAGTATAGATCCCGCACGATACAGGGACGGAGGGAACACTGAAGCTTTCTTT.

This clone has more than one count but fewer than ten. The chain employs TRBV19 and TRBJ2-3; 9 bases are shared with TRBD1. The germline V gene has CDR1 LNHDA and CDR2 SQIVND (reference sequence). Losses at the gene ends were 7 bases for V and 4 bases for J; bases not matched to a gene: 6. CDR3 length equals 14 residues. CDR3 residues: CASTRDRASDTQYF. Here the CDR3 DNA reads TGTGCCAGTACCAGGGACAGGGCCTCAGATACGCAGTATTTT.

The chain carries TRBV5-1 and TRBJ1-1, with 8 bases identical to TRBD1. The CDR3 is made up of 15 amino acids. Germline V gene lookup returns CDR1 SGHRS and CDR2 YFSETQ. The trim removed 4 bases at V and 3 bases at J, leaving 8 bases unmatched. CDR3 amino acids: CASSLWTGLDTEAFF. The CDR3 DNA follows: TGCGCCAGCAGCCTTTGGACAGGGCTGGACACTGAAGCTTTCTTT.

The chain is built from TRBV25-1 and TRBJ1-1; D possibly corresponds to TRBD1 (6 bases). V was cut by 1 base and J by 5 bases, with 14 bases left in between. Germline CDR1 reads MGHDK; CDR2 reads SYGVNS. The CDR3 has 15 amino acids. The CDR3 sequence: CASSEWERRGTEAFF. Written as DNA, the CDR3 is TGTGCCAGCAGTGAATGGGAAAGAAGGGGGACTGAAGCTTTCTTT.

The rearrangement uses TRBV14 and TRBJ2-2; 9 positions agree with TRBD2. CDR1 is SGHDN, CDR2 FVKESK, per germline. The CDR3 runs to 16 residues. V lost 7 bases and J lost 0; bases outside the gene matches: 6. CDR3 amino acids: CASKERGDSNTGELFF. Written as DNA, the CDR3 is TGTGCCAGCAAGGAGCGGGGGGACTCGAACACCGGGGAGCTGTTTTTT.

V gene TRBV6-6 combines with J gene TRBJ1-5; tentatively, D is TRBD1 (6 bases). Trimming cost V 7 bases and J 4 bases, with 14 bases left between them. This CDR3 contains 14 residues. Germline V gene sequence: CDR1 MNHNY, CDR2 SVGAGI (reference sequence). In DNA, the CDR3 is TGTGCCAGCATATTGGGGGGGCCGAATCAGCCCCAGCATTTT. Translated: CASILGGPNQPQHF.

The V gene is TRBV5-1, the J gene TRBJ1-1, with TRBD1 matching over 12 bases. The V gene end was trimmed by 0 bases and the J gene end by 4 bases; junction bases not matched to a gene: 7. The CDR3 is 17 residues long. CDR1 and CDR2 (germline): SGHRS, YFSETQ. The CDR3 sequence: CASSLAGTGGWSTEAFF. DNA of the CDR3: TGCGCCAGCAGCTTGGCCGGGACAGGGGGCTGGAGCACTGAAGCTTTCTTT.

This rearrangement joins TRBV5-8 to TRBJ1-2; 8 bases align to TRBD1. This CDR3 contains 13 residues. Trimming took 5 bases from V and 8 from J; bases not matched to a gene: 8. CDR1 and CDR2 from the germline V gene are SGHTS and YDEGEE. CDR3 in DNA: TGTGCCAGCAGGTTAACAGGGGGATTGGGCTACACCTTC. This codes for CASRLTGGLGYTF.